Each of the 26 T cell receptor beta chains below was sequenced from the same sample in a study of T cells in Graves' hyperthyroidism and ophthalmopathy. Using RNA transcripts as the source, TCR beta CDR3 regions were amplified. The TCR CDR3 first-round RT-PCR relied on the HTBI primer set. TCRdb re-analysed the multiplex PCR reads in MiXCR, keeping a single row per CDR3 protein. The data hold over 700,000 distinct CDR3 sequences, with 30% to 40% observed a single time. Sequencing input: blood. The receptor source for this set is a woman between 40 and 55 years old with Graves' hyperthyroidism.

This clonotype was found a few times. The V call is TRBV27, the J call TRBJ1-6; no clear D gene. Germline V CDR1 and CDR2: MNHEY, SMNVEV (reference sequence). This CDR3 is built from 12 residues. Trimming left V 8 bases short and J 7 bases short, with 9 bases between. In DNA form, the CDR3 reads TGTGCCAGCCAAGCTTTAAATTCACCCCTCCACTTT. It translates to CASQALNSPLHF.

This clonotype was seen a single time. The conserved closing phenylalanine or tryptophan is absent in this CDR3, likely reflecting a read error. The DNA is left out, because the CDR3 cannot be placed on it with certainty; the CDR3 is given as TCRdb lists it. The rearrangement uses TRBV7-2 and TRBJ1-4. The germline V gene has CDR1 SGHTA and CDR2 FQGNSA. The CDR3 comprises 10 residues, both ends counted. This CDR3 reads CASSLDLREG.

The sample holds many counts of this clonotype. At one end the junction does not follow the germline gene, possibly because of a read error. V and J are TRBV7-7 and TRBJ2-5; 7 bases fit TRBD2. The germline gives CDR1 SSHAT, CDR2 FNYEAQ (reference sequence). The CDR3 length is 14 residues. CDR3 sequence reads: CASSLSSGQETQYF. The CDR3 bases are TGTGCTAGCAGCTTATCTAGCGGCCAAGAGACCCAGTACTTC.

The chain employs TRBV12-3 or TRBV12-4 and TRBJ1-2; the D gene is possibly TRBD1 (6 bases). The length of the CDR3 is 12 residues. Trimming took 10 bases from V and 2 from J, leaving 11 bases between them. The CDR3 loop reads CATLTGNYGYTF. The CDR3, as DNA: TGTGCCACTCTAACAGGGAACTATGGCTACACCTTC.

V gene TRBV19 combines with J gene TRBJ2-7; 8 bases match TRBD2. The J call may be incorrect, as the DNA end agrees better with TRBJ2-5. Germline assignment: CDR1 LNHDA and CDR2 SQIVND (reference sequence). CDR3 size: 14 residues. CDR3 loop: CASRGGGYQETQYF. The DNA for the CDR3 is TGTGCCAGTCGTGGCGGGGGGTACCAAGAGACCCAGTACTTC.

In this sample, this clonotype turned up many times. The chain recombines TRBV15 with TRBJ1-1; D is possibly TRBD1 (5 bases). V lost 1 base and J 13 bases, leaving 16 bases between the germline ends. The CDR3 is made up of 13 amino acids. CDR1 is LNHNV, CDR2 YYDKDF, per germline (reference sequence). The CDR3 protein is CATSRASGMDVFF. Here the CDR3 DNA reads TGTGCCACCAGCAGAGCTTCAGGGATGGATGTTTTCTTT.

This clonotype is a singleton in its sample. V is TRBV13 and J is TRBJ2-2; 11 nucleotides agree with TRBD1. Germline CDR1 is PRHDT and CDR2 is FYEKMQ (reference sequence). The ends lost 6 bases at V and 5 bases at J; junction bases unmatched: 8. The CDR3 loop spans 16 amino acids. CDR3 protein: CASSWGTGGMTGELFF. In DNA form, the CDR3 reads TGTGCCAGCAGTTGGGGGACAGGGGGGATGACCGGGGAGCTGTTTTTT. Full variable domain (outside the CDR3, taken from reference TRBV13 and TRBJ2-2): AAGVIQSPRHLIKEKRETATLKCYPIPRHDTVYWYQQGPGQDPQFLISFYEKMQSDKGSIPDRFSAQQFSDYHSELNMSSLELGDSALYFCASSWGTGGMTGELFFGEGSRLTVL.

As regards this clonotype: One end of the junction varies from germline; a read error may be responsible. The chain recombines TRBV7-2 with TRBJ2-3; D uncertain. The length of the CDR3 is 14 residues. Germline CDR1 reads SGHTA; CDR2 reads FQGNSA. The CDR3 sequence is CASSLERNTDTQYF. The CDR3 DNA sequence: TGCGCCAGCAGCTTGGAAAGAAACACAGATACGCAGTATTTT. The whole variable domain, filled in from reference TRBV7-2 and TRBJ2-3, reads GAGVSQSPSNKVTEKGKDVELRCDPISGHTALYWYRQSLGQGLEFLIYFQGNSAPDKSGLPSDRFSAERTGGSVSTLTIQRTQQEDSAVYLCASSLERNTDTQYFGPGTRLTVL.

The rearrangement joins TRBV7-2 to TRBJ2-7; 7 bases are a match to TRBD2. Trimming cost V 0 bases and J 1 base; bases outside gene matches: 3. Germline V gene sequence: CDR1 SGHTA, CDR2 FQGNSA. The CDR3 extends over 15 amino acids. DNA for the CDR3: TGTGCCAGCAGCTTAGCGGTGGGGGGGTCCTACGAGCAGTACTTC. As protein: CASSLAVGGSYEQYF.

A remark on this clonotype: This could be a read error, since a much larger clone is one nucleotide away. The genes are TRBV11-2 and TRBJ2-7; TRBD2 aligns across 12 bases. The germline V gene encodes CDR1 SGHAT and CDR2 FQNNGV. This CDR3 comprises 17 residues. The chain's CDR3 is CAGSSSRTSGASYEQYF. CDR3 DNA sequence: TGTGCCGGCAGCTCCAGCCGGACTAGCGGGGCCTCCTACGAGCAGTACTTC.

Concerning this clonotype itself: A much larger clonotype is one base distant, so this may be a read error. The chain joins TRBV7-9 to TRBJ1-2; TRBD1 aligns across 8 bases. V dropped 6 bases and J dropped 4; count of bases not matched to a gene: 4. The germline V gene encodes CDR1 SEHNR and CDR2 FQNEAQ (reference sequence). The CDR3 spans 13 residues. CDR3 residues: CASRGDRLYGYTF. The CDR3 coding sequence is TGTGCCAGCAGGGGGGACAGGCTCTATGGCTACACCTTC. The full variable domain, completed using reference TRBV7-9 and TRBJ1-2, is DTGVSQNPRHKITKRGQNVTFRCDPISEHNRLYWYRQTLGQGPEFLTYFQNEAQLEKSRLLSDRFSAERPKGSFSTLEIQRTEQGDSAMYLCASRGDRLYGYTFGSGTRLTVV.

The chain is built from TRBV15 and TRBJ1-4, with TRBD1 matching 7 bases. The V gene end was trimmed by 0 bases and the J gene end by 5 bases; junction bases not matched to a gene: 0. The CDR3 has 14 residues. CDR1 is LNHNV and CDR2 is YYDKDF in the germline V gene (reference sequence). This CDR3 is CATSRDRGNEKLFF. In DNA, the CDR3 is TGTGCCACCAGCAGAGACAGGGGGAATGAAAAACTGTTTTTT.

This clonotype has ten or more counts. The gene calls are TRBV6-6 and TRBJ1-6; no firm D call. The CDR3 is 11 residues long. Deletions cut 6 bases from V and 10 bases from J, with 7 bases between. In germline, CDR1 is MNHNY, CDR2 SVGAGI (reference sequence). DNA for the CDR3: TGTGCCAGCAGGGCGACCTCACCCCTCCACTTT. Its translation: CASRATSPLHF.

This rearrangement joins TRBV10-1 to TRBJ1-2; D unresolved. CDR1 is WNHNN, CDR2 SYGVQD, per germline (reference sequence). The CDR3 is made up of 13 amino acids. V dropped 4 bases and J dropped 7 bases, with 13 bases sitting between them. The CDR3 reads CASSVVPETGYTF. The CDR3 DNA reads TGCGCCAGCAGTGTAGTTCCTGAAACTGGCTACACCTTC.

This clonotype came up once. The junction does not match germline at one end; this may be a read error. The V call is TRBV10-3, the J call TRBJ1-2; 10 positions agree with TRBD1. The CDR3 is made up of 15 amino acids. Germline V gives CDR1 ENHRY, CDR2 SYGVKD. DNA for the CDR3: TGTGCCAGCAGTTACTCGACAGGGGGCACCTATGGCTACACCTTC. This sequence encodes CASSYSTGGTYGYTF.

This clonotype was counted at least ten times. The chain couples TRBV5-4 to TRBJ1-5; D call uncertain. The CDR3 is 14 residues long. Trimming shortened V by 2 bases and J by 3 bases, and 9 bases separated the two germline ends. Germline CDR1 SGHNT, CDR2 YYREEE (reference sequence). CDR3 residues: CASSLFGSNQPQHF. The CDR3 nucleotides read TGTGCCAGCAGCTTATTCGGCTCCAATCAGCCCCAGCATTTT.

This clonotype was seen many times. The chain links TRBV20-1 to TRBJ1-2, with D uncertain. The V end lost 0 bases, the J end lost 1 base, and 6 bases lay between the germline ends. Germline V gene sequence: CDR1 DFQATT, CDR2 SNEGSKA (reference sequence). This CDR3 has 13 residues. As DNA, the CDR3 is TGCAGTGCTAGAGAAGGTCTTAACTATGGCTACACCTTC. It translates to CSAREGLNYGYTF.

In this sample, this clonotype turned up many times. The CDR3 reads CASSLGTGEGYTF. The CDR3 DNA reads TGTGCCAGCAGCTTGGGGACAGGGGAGGGCTACACCTTC. The chain uses TRBV7-2 and TRBJ1-2; 10 bases line up with TRBD1. Germline V gives CDR1 SGHTA, CDR2 FQGNSA. The CDR3 totals 13 residues. V gave up 3 bases and J gave up 8 bases; unmatched junction bases: 3.

With respect to this clonotype: This sequence may be a read error, since a much larger clone differs from it by one base. This chain links TRBV20-1 with TRBJ2-7, with D possibly TRBD2 on 5 matching bases. CDR1 and CDR2 from the germline V gene are DFQATT and SNEGSKA (reference sequence). The CDR3 totals 12 residues. CDR3 residues: CSASSVAYGQYF. CDR3 sequence (DNA): TGCAGTGCTAGTAGCGTTGCCTACGGGCAGTACTTC.

The chain combines TRBV7-2 with TRBJ2-7, with D perhaps TRBD1 (7 bases). The CDR3 has 16 amino acids. Trimming cost V 4 bases and J 7 bases, with 23 bases left between them. Germline CDR1 is SGHTA and CDR2 is FQGNSA. The CDR3 region is CASSSPTETGTLEQYF. The CDR3 bases are TGTGCCAGCAGCTCCCCAACCGAGACAGGGACTTTGGAGCAGTACTTC.

In DNA, the CDR3 is TGTGCCAGCAGTTTATCCGCAACAGGGTCCGGCTACACCTTC. Translated, it gives CASSLSATGSGYTF. The rearrangement uses TRBV27 and TRBJ1-2, with TRBD1 as a possible D gene (6 bases). This CDR3 contains 14 residues. Trimming left V 0 bases short and J 8 bases short, with 13 bases between. Germline V gene data show CDR1 as MNHEY and CDR2 as SMNVEV (reference sequence).

The chain uses TRBV5-5 and TRBJ1-1; 11 bases are a match to TRBD1. The length of the CDR3 is 13 residues. J was trimmed by 8 bases and V by 3 bases; bases with no gene match: 3. Germline CDR1 SGHKS, CDR2 YYEKEE (reference sequence). The CDR3: CASSWTGGAEAFF. CDR3 coding DNA: TGTGCCAGCAGCTGGACAGGGGGCGCAGAAGCTTTCTTT.

This clonotype was seen at least ten times. The CDR3 sequence: CSVESGRDGDLYGYTF. CDR3 DNA sequence: TGCAGCGTGGAAAGTGGGAGGGACGGGGATTTGTATGGCTACACCTTC. This sequence joins TRBV29-1 and TRBJ1-2; D possibly corresponds to TRBD1 (5 bases). This CDR3 is built from 16 residues. Trimming pared 6 bases from V and 5 bases from J, leaving 25 bases between. CDR1 is SQVTM, CDR2 ANQGSEA, per germline.

This rearrangement joins TRBV29-1 to TRBJ1-4; the D gene is possibly TRBD1 (6 bases). Trimming left V 5 bases short and J 7 bases short, with 17 bases between. In germline, CDR1 is SQVTM, CDR2 ANQGSEA. The length of the CDR3 is 14 residues. CDR3 DNA sequence: TGCAGCGTTCAGACACAGGGTTTCGGTGAAAAACTGTTTTTT. Translated, it gives CSVQTQGFGEKLFF.

The V gene is TRBV6-6, the J gene TRBJ1-5; no reliable D call. The CDR3 spans 13 residues. Deletions cut 11 bases from V and 0 bases from J, with 11 bases between. CDR1 MNHNY and CDR2 SVGAGI come from the germline V gene (reference sequence). CDR3 sequence: CACGEISNQPQHF. Written as DNA, the CDR3 is TGTGCCTGTGGGGAAATTAGCAATCAGCCCCAGCATTTT.

The rearrangement uses TRBV5-6 and TRBJ1-3; D is undetermined. CDR1 is SGHDT and CDR2 is YYEEEE in the germline V gene. The length of the CDR3 is 17 residues. V gave up 4 bases and J gave up 0 bases, with 17 bases separating them. The CDR3: CASSRPAAESSGNTIYF. The CDR3 DNA is TGTGCCAGCAGCCGTCCCGCAGCGGAGTCCTCTGGAAACACCATATATTTT.